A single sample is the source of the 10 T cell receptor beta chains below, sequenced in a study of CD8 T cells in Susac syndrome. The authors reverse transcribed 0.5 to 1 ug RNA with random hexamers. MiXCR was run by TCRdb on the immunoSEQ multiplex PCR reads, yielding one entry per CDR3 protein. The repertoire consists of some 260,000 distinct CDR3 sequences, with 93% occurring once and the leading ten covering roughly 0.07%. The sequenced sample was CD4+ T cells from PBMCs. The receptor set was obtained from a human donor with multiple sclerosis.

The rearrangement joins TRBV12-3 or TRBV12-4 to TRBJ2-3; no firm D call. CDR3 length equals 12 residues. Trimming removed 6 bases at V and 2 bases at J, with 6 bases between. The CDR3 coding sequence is TGTGCCAGCAGAATCACCACAGATACGCAGTATTTT. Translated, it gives CASRITTDTQYF.

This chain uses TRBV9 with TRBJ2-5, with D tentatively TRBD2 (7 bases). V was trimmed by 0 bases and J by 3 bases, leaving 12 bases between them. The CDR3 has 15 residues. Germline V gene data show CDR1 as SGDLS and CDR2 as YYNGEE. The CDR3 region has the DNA TGTGCCAGCAGCGTAGACCCGGGGGGCGAAGAGACCCAGTACTTC. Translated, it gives CASSVDPGGEETQYF. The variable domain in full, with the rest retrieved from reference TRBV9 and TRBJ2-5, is DSGVTQTPKHLITATGQRVTLRCSPRSGDLSVYWYQQSLDQGLQFLIQYYNGEERAKGNILERFSAQQFPDLHSELNLSSLELGDSALYFCASSVDPGGEETQYFGPGTRLLVL.

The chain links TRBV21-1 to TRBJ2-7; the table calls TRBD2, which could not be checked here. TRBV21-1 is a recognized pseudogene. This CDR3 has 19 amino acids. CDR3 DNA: TGTGCCAGCAGCCCCCGGACTAGCGGGAGTGGCCCACCCTACTACGAGCAGTACGTC. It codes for CASSPRTSGSGPPYYEQYV.

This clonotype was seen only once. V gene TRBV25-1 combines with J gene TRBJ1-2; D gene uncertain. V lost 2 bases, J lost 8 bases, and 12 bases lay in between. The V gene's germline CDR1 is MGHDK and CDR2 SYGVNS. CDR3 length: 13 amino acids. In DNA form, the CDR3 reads TGTGCCAGCAGTGAACACGGAAACAGAGGCTACACCTTC. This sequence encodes CASSEHGNRGYTF.

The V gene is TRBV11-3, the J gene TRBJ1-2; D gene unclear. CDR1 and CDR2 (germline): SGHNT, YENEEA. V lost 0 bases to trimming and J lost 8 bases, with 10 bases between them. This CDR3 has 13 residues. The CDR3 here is CASSLESVGGYTF. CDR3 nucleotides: TGTGCCAGCAGCTTAGAGTCCGTGGGGGGCTACACCTTC. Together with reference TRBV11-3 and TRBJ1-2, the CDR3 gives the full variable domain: EAGVVQSPRYKIIEKKQPVAFWCNPISGHNTLYWYLQNLGQGPELLIRYENEEAVDDSQLPKDRFSAERLKGVDSTLKIQPAELGDSAVYLCASSLESVGGYTFGSGTRLTVV.

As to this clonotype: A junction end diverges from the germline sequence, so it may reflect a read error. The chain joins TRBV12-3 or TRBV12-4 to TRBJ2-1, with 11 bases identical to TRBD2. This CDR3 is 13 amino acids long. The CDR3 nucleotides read TGTGCCAGCAGATTAGCGGGAGGGGGCGAGCAGTTCTTC. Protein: CASRLAGGGEQFF.

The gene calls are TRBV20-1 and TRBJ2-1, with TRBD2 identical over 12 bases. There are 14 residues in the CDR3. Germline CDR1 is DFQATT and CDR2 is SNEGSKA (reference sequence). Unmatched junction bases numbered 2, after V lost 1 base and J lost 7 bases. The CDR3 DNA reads TGCAGTGCTAGAGGGACTAGCGGGAAAAATGAGCAGTTCTTC. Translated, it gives CSARGTSGKNEQFF.

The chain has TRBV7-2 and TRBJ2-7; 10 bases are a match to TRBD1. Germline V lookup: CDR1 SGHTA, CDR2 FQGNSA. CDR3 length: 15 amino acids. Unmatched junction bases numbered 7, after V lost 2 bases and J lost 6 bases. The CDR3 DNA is TGTGCCAGCAGCTTACCGCCGGGACAGGGGTTCGAGCAGTACTTC. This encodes CASSLPPGQGFEQYF.

CDR3 DNA sequence: TGCGCCAGCAGCTTGGCCGTGGTAGAGACCCAGTACTTC. Protein: CASSLAVVETQYF. J is TRBJ2-5 and V is TRBV5-1; no definite D call. This CDR3 has 13 residues. CDR1 and CDR2 (germline): SGHRS, YFSETQ. Trimming shortened V by 0 bases and J by 4 bases, and 7 bases separated the two germline ends.

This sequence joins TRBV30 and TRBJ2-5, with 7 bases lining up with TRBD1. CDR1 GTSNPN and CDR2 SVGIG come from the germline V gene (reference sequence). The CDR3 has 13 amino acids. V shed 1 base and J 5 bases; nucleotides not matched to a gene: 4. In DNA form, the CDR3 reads TGTGCCTGGAGTGAGGGGGCGCGGGAGACCCAGTACTTC. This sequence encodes CAWSEGARETQYF.